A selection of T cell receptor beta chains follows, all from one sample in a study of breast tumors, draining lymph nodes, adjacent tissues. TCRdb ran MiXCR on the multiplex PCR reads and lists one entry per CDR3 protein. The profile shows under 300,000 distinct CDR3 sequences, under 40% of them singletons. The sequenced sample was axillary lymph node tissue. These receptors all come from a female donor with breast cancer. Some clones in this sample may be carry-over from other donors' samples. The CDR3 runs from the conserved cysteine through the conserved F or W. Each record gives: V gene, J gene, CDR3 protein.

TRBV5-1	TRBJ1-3	CASSLVGGGLRRDTIYF
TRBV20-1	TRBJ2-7	CSVMAGESGEQYF
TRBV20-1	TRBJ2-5	CSARDREQETQYF
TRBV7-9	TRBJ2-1	CASSPRASGRIDEQFF
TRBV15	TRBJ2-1	CATSIPPSSYNEQFF
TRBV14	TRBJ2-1	CASSQLSRIGEQFF
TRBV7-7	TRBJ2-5	CASSLAGGGQETQYF
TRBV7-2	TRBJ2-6	CASSLSASGGPNVLTF
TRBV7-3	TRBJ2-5	CASSLTGVQETQYF
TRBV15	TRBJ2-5	CATTAFGTSGGARETQYF
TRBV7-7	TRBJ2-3	CASNSRGGGASSTDTQYF
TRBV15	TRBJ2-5	CATSRRETQYF
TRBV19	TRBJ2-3	CASSLTGRTDTQYF
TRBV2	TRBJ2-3	CASSDIRRAGNEQYF
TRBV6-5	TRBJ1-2	CASNSGVNFGYTF
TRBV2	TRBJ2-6	CASSEAGTGANVLTF
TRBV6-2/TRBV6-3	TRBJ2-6	CASSLTGRSGANVLTF
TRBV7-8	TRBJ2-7	CASSHRTSTPPEQYF
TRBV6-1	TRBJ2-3	CASWSRANTDTQYF
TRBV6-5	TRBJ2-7	CASSLGGVSYEQYF
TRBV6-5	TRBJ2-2	CASRWSGELFF
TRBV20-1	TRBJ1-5	CSARSAGGFNQPQHF
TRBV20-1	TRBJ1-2	CSADRTGSNYGYTF
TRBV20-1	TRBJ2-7	CSAREGGLTYEQYF
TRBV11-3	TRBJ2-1	CASSLARTTGRFF
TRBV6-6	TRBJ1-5	CASSPNNRGPSNQPQHF
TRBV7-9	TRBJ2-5	CASVDPLEETQYF
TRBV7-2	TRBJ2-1	CASHQSGGRNEQFF
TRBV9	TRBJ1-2	CASSKRQSDGYTF
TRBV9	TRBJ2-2	CASRRLSNTGELFF
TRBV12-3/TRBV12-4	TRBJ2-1	CASRRDSYNEQFF
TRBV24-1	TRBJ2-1	CATSDSRPVSYNEQFF